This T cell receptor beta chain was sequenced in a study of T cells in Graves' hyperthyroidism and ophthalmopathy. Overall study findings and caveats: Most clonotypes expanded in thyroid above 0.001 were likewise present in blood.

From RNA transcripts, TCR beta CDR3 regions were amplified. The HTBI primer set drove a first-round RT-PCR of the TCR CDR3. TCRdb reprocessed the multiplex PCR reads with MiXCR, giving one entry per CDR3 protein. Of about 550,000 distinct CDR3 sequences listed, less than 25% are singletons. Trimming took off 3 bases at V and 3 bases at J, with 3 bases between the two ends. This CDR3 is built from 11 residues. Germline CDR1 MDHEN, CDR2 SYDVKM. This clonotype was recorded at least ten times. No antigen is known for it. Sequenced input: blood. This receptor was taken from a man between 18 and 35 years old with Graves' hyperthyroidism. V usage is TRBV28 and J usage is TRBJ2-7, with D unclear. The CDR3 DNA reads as TGTGCCAGCAGTTTTAACTACGAGCAGTACTTC. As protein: CASSFNYEQYF.